The 7 T cell receptor beta chains given below trace back to one sample, sequenced in a study of graft-versus-host responses after intestinal transplantation. No antigen is known for these receptors. TCRdb's copy holds only in-frame clones and misses some; the assay was immunoSEQ multiplex PCR. The sample holds some 90,000 clones, 85% to 95% seen once. The sequenced sample was unstimulated CD8+ T cells sorted from spleen or lymph node cells, obtained before transplant. These receptors originate from a human donor who was the organ donor for an intestinal transplant.

Turning to this clone: At one end, the junction sequence differs from germline, possibly due to a read error. In the same sample, other DNA sequences code for this CDR3. This chain links TRBV13 with TRBJ2-7; the D gene is possibly TRBD1 (6 bases). CDR1 and CDR2 from the germline V gene are PRHDT and FYEKMQ (reference sequence). The CDR3 is made up of 14 amino acids. This CDR3 is CASSFFGQNYEQYF. The DNA of the CDR3 is TGCGCCAGCAGCTTTTTTGGACAGAACTACGAGCAGTACTTC. Variable domain in full (rest from reference TRBV13 and TRBJ2-7): AAGVIQSPRHLIKEKRETATLKCYPIPRHDTVYWYQQGPGQDPQFLISFYEKMQSDKGSIPDRFSAQQFSDYHSELNMSSLELGDSALYFCASSFFGQNYEQYFGPGTRLTVT.

The chain recombines TRBV4-3 with TRBJ1-2; no clear D. The V end lost 4 bases, the J end lost 4 bases, and 16 bases lay between the germline ends. Germline lookup yields CDR1 LGHNA and CDR2 YSLEER. The CDR3 consists of 15 residues. CDR3 in DNA: TGCGCCAGCAGCCCGTTTCCGGGGTGGGGCTATGGCTACACCTTC. It is translated as CASSPFPGWGYGYTF.

The sample holds one count of this clone. The chain recombines TRBV11-2 with TRBJ1-1; D not resolved. The CDR3 spans 12 residues. Germline V CDR1 and CDR2: SGHAT, FQNNGV. V was trimmed by 5 bases and J by 4 bases, leaving 8 bases between them. CDR3 sequence (DNA): TGTGCCAGCAGCCTCACTGGCACTGAAGCTTTCTTT. As protein: CASSLTGTEAFF.

V gene TRBV4-1 combines with J gene TRBJ2-1; tentative D call: TRBD2 (6 bases). The CDR3 is made up of 16 amino acids. The germline V gene encodes CDR1 MGHRA and CDR2 YSYEKL. Trimming shortened V by 0 bases and J by 4 bases, and 13 bases separated the two germline ends. The CDR3 nucleotides read TGCGCCAGCAGCCAAGATGGAGGGCGGGGTTACAATGAGCAGTTCTTC. As protein: CASSQDGGRGYNEQFF.

The chain's CDR3 is CASSLVAGMNTEAFF. Here the CDR3 DNA reads TGTGCCAGCAGCTTAGTGGCAGGGATGAACACTGAAGCTTTCTTT. The rearrangement links TRBV7-9 to TRBJ1-1; possibly TRBD1 for D (5 bases). Germline CDR1 SEHNR, CDR2 FQNEAQ (reference sequence). V lost 1 base and J lost 0, with 9 bases in between. This CDR3 is 15 amino acids long.

The chain links TRBV7-2 to TRBJ2-7; D not resolved. CDR1 is SGHTA and CDR2 is FQGNSA in the germline V gene. V was cut by 2 bases and J by 3 bases, with 8 bases left in between. The CDR3 is 13 residues long. CDR3 sequence reads: CASSLTRLYEQYF. Written as DNA, the CDR3 is TGTGCCAGCAGCTTAACCAGACTCTACGAGCAGTACTTC.

The chain is built from TRBV11-2 and TRBJ2-7, with D possibly matching TRBD2 (5 bases). Trimming cost V 1 base and J 9 bases, with 10 bases left between them. Germline-derived CDR1 and CDR2 are SGHAT and FQNNGV. The CDR3 runs to 12 residues. The CDR3 nucleotides read TGTGCCAGCAGCTTAGGCTTTCGGGGGCAGTACTTC. As protein: CASSLGFRGQYF.